Listed below are T cell receptor beta chains from one sample, sequenced in a study of cytomegalovirus exposure and HLA in healthy donors. Assay used: immunoSEQ multiplex PCR; TCRdb lists only in-frame clones, some missing. The repertoire consists of approximately 220,000 clones, with 60% to 80% occurring once and the leading ten covering roughly 2%. The sequencing input was PBMCs. The receptor source for this set is a woman aged 25-40 years in good health and CMV-seronegative. CDR3s include the opening cysteine and the closing phenylalanine or tryptophan. Fields, in order: V gene, J gene, D gene, clone size, CDR3 protein, CDR3 DNA. D genes are given only for firm matches. Rows give clone size only sometimes, using once, few, many, or a class for an expanded clone.

v_call: TRBV9; j_call: TRBJ1-1; d_call: NA; clone_size: NA; cdr3_aa: CASTPPPTANTEAFF; cdr3_nt: TGTGCCAGCACCCCACCCCCAACAGCCAACACTGAAGCTTTCTTT
v_call: TRBV7-2; j_call: TRBJ2-7; d_call: NA; clone_size: NA; cdr3_aa: CASRSSYEQYF; cdr3_nt: TGTGCCAGCAGGTCGAGCTACGAGCAGTACTTC
v_call: TRBV7-7; j_call: TRBJ2-1; d_call: TRBD2; clone_size: NA; cdr3_aa: CASSSRLATQEAQFF; cdr3_nt: TGTGCTAGCAGCTCCCGACTAGCGACTCAAGAGGCCCAGTTCTTC
v_call: TRBV5-1; j_call: TRBJ1-1; d_call: NA; clone_size: few; cdr3_aa: CASSPGGNTEAFF; cdr3_nt: TGCGCCAGCAGCCCGGGGGGAAACACTGAAGCTTTCTTT
v_call: TRBV5-4; j_call: TRBJ1-1; d_call: TRBD1; clone_size: few; cdr3_aa: CASSAGQGENTEAFF; cdr3_nt: TGTGCCAGCAGCGCCGGACAGGGGGAGAACACTGAAGCTTTCTTT
v_call: TRBV6-6; j_call: TRBJ1-6; d_call: NA; clone_size: few; cdr3_aa: CASSDISYNSPLHF; cdr3_nt: TGTGCCAGCAGTGACATCTCCTATAATTCACCCCTCCACTTT
v_call: TRBV2; j_call: TRBJ2-7; d_call: TRBD2; clone_size: NA; cdr3_aa: CASSEERELGEQYF; cdr3_nt: TGTGCCAGCAGTGAAGAGCGGGAGCTGGGGGAGCAGTACTTC
v_call: TRBV7-6; j_call: TRBJ1-2; d_call: TRBD1; clone_size: NA; cdr3_aa: CASSSGNRGYGYTF; cdr3_nt: TGTGCCAGCAGCTCCGGGAACAGGGGCTATGGCTACACCTTC
v_call: TRBV30; j_call: TRBJ2-1; d_call: TRBD2; clone_size: NA; cdr3_aa: CAWTRGLVVNEQFF; cdr3_nt: TGTGCCTGGACCCGGGGACTAGTAGTGAATGAGCAGTTCTTC
v_call: TRBV10-1; j_call: TRBJ1-1; d_call: NA; clone_size: NA; cdr3_aa: CASSAEGLRTEAFF; cdr3_nt: TGCGCCAGCAGTGCGGAGGGGTTGCGGACTGAAGCTTTCTTT
v_call: TRBV11-2; j_call: TRBJ2-3; d_call: TRBD2; clone_size: NA; cdr3_aa: CASSQERGGPDTQYF; cdr3_nt: TGTGCCAGCAGCCAAGAGCGGGGGGGCCCAGATACGCAGTATTTT
v_call: TRBV7-2; j_call: TRBJ1-2; d_call: NA; clone_size: few; cdr3_aa: CASSFGPINYGYTF; cdr3_nt: TGTGCCAGCAGCTTTGGGCCCATTAACTATGGCTACACCTTC
v_call: TRBV2; j_call: TRBJ1-5; d_call: NA; clone_size: NA; cdr3_aa: CASSLDSPDQPQHF; cdr3_nt: TGTGCCAGCAGTCTTGACTCACCCGATCAGCCCCAGCATTTT
v_call: TRBV6-1; j_call: TRBJ2-5; d_call: NA; clone_size: few; cdr3_aa: CASRAAAPQYF; cdr3_nt: TGTGCCAGCAGAGCCGCCGCGCCCCAGTACTTC
v_call: TRBV7-6; j_call: TRBJ1-6; d_call: NA; clone_size: NA; cdr3_aa: CASSLRNSPLHF; cdr3_nt: TGTGCCAGCAGCTTGAGGAATTCACCCCTCCACTTT
v_call: TRBV5-8; j_call: TRBJ2-3; d_call: TRBD2; clone_size: few; cdr3_aa: CASSLGLAGDTDTQYF; cdr3_nt: TGTGCCAGCAGCTTGGGGCTAGCGGGGGACACAGATACGCAGTATTTT
v_call: TRBV9; j_call: TRBJ1-3; d_call: TRBD1; clone_size: NA; cdr3_aa: CASTGDRAGNTIYF; cdr3_nt: TGTGCCAGCACTGGGGACAGGGCTGGAAACACCATATATTTT
v_call: TRBV10-3; j_call: TRBJ1-5; d_call: NA; clone_size: once; cdr3_aa: CAIKDANSSNQPQHF; cdr3_nt: TGTGCCATCAAGGATGCTAACAGTAGCAATCAGCCCCAGCATTTT
v_call: TRBV6-5; j_call: TRBJ2-7; d_call: NA; clone_size: NA; cdr3_aa: CASSYRQTTYEQYF; cdr3_nt: TGTGCCAGCAGTTACCGACAGACCACCTACGAGCAGTACTTC
v_call: TRBV9; j_call: TRBJ2-1; d_call: NA; clone_size: NA; cdr3_aa: CASSAFSRSAYNEQFF; cdr3_nt: TGTGCCAGCAGCGCCTTTAGCCGGAGTGCCTACAATGAGCAGTTCTTC
v_call: TRBV5-1; j_call: TRBJ2-3; d_call: TRBD2; clone_size: NA; cdr3_aa: CASGRTGSGSAASTDTQYF; cdr3_nt: TGCGCCAGCGGTCGAACGGGTAGCGGGAGTGCTGCTAGCACAGATACGCAGTATTTT
v_call: TRBV11-2; j_call: TRBJ1-1; d_call: NA; clone_size: few; cdr3_aa: CASSLVGAEIEAFF; cdr3_nt: TGTGCCAGCAGCTTAGTAGGGGCAGAGATTGAAGCTTTCTTT
v_call: TRBV28; j_call: TRBJ1-6; d_call: NA; clone_size: NA; cdr3_aa: CASRQTGVSLHF; cdr3_nt: TGTGCCAGCAGACAGACAGGAGTTAGCCTCCACTTT
v_call: TRBV29-1; j_call: TRBJ2-2; d_call: TRBD2; clone_size: NA; cdr3_aa: CIAVSSGGLARTGELFF; cdr3_nt: TGCATCGCTGTGTCTTCCGGAGGACTAGCGCGCACCGGGGAGCTGTTTTTT
v_call: TRBV5-6; j_call: TRBJ2-5; d_call: NA; clone_size: NA; cdr3_aa: CASSRGETQYF; cdr3_nt: TGTGCCAGCAGCCGGGGGGAGACCCAGTACTTC
v_call: TRBV27; j_call: TRBJ2-3; d_call: TRBD2; clone_size: NA; cdr3_aa: CASSVIAGGGGSTDTQYF; cdr3_nt: TGTGCCAGCAGTGTAATAGCGGGGGGCGGGGGGAGCACAGATACGCAGTATTTT
v_call: TRBV29-1; j_call: TRBJ2-1; d_call: TRBD1; clone_size: NA; cdr3_aa: CSVEERDSFSYNEQFF; cdr3_nt: TGCAGCGTTGAAGAAAGGGACAGCTTTTCCTACAATGAGCAGTTCTTC
v_call: TRBV5-1; j_call: TRBJ2-1; d_call: NA; clone_size: NA; cdr3_aa: CASSLEEVNEQFF; cdr3_nt: TGCGCCAGCAGCTTGGAGGAGGTAAATGAGCAGTTCTTC
v_call: TRBV7-9; j_call: TRBJ1-4; d_call: NA; clone_size: NA; cdr3_aa: CASSLGQYEKLFF; cdr3_nt: TGTGCCAGCAGCTTAGGACAGTATGAAAAACTGTTTTTT
v_call: TRBV6-5; j_call: TRBJ2-7; d_call: TRBD1; clone_size: NA; cdr3_aa: CASTHGTGSSYEQYF; cdr3_nt: TGTGCCAGCACTCACGGGACAGGGAGCTCCTACGAGCAGTACTTC
v_call: TRBV30; j_call: TRBJ2-2; d_call: TRBD2; clone_size: NA; cdr3_aa: CAAGAGVNTGELFF; cdr3_nt: TGTGCCGCGGGCGCGGGAGTCAACACCGGGGAGCTGTTTTTT
v_call: TRBV27; j_call: TRBJ2-7; d_call: TRBD1; clone_size: once; cdr3_aa: CASRPRQGGSSEQYF; cdr3_nt: TGTGCCAGCAGACCACGACAGGGTGGGTCGTCCGAGCAGTACTTC
v_call: TRBV9; j_call: TRBJ1-2; d_call: TRBD1; clone_size: few; cdr3_aa: CASSDDRGLGYGYTF; cdr3_nt: TGTGCCAGCAGCGACGACAGGGGGCTCGGCTATGGCTACACCTTC
v_call: TRBV19; j_call: TRBJ1-2; d_call: NA; clone_size: NA; cdr3_aa: CASSIEGAIGGYTF; cdr3_nt: TGTGCCAGTAGTATTGAGGGCGCTATCGGGGGCTACACCTTC
v_call: TRBV5-4; j_call: TRBJ1-3; d_call: NA; clone_size: NA; cdr3_aa: CASSNFPDAAGGNTIYF; cdr3_nt: TGTGCCAGCAGCAACTTCCCGGACGCGGCGGGGGGAAACACCATATATTTT
v_call: TRBV7-2; j_call: TRBJ1-5; d_call: NA; clone_size: NA; cdr3_aa: CASSLEGGYQPQHF; cdr3_nt: TGTGCCAGCAGCTTAGAAGGAGGGTATCAGCCCCAGCATTTT
v_call: TRBV5-6; j_call: TRBJ1-5; d_call: NA; clone_size: NA; cdr3_aa: CASSPGSGYNQPQHF; cdr3_nt: TGTGCCAGCAGCCCCGGGTCGGGGTACAATCAGCCCCAGCATTTT
v_call: TRBV6-5; j_call: TRBJ2-7; d_call: NA; clone_size: few; cdr3_aa: CATGPGNYEQYF; cdr3_nt: TGTGCCACCGGCCCGGGGAACTACGAGCAGTACTTC
v_call: TRBV7-9; j_call: TRBJ1-1; d_call: NA; clone_size: NA; cdr3_aa: CASSQGPGRKTEAFF; cdr3_nt: TGTGCCAGCAGCCAGGGGCCGGGACGGAAGACTGAAGCTTTCTTT
v_call: TRBV5-1; j_call: TRBJ1-2; d_call: NA; clone_size: NA; cdr3_aa: CASSVQDRYGYTF; cdr3_nt: TGCGCCAGCAGCGTACAGGATCGTTATGGCTACACCTTC
v_call: TRBV19; j_call: TRBJ1-1; d_call: NA; clone_size: NA; cdr3_aa: CASSPRTEQNTEAFF; cdr3_nt: TGTGCCAGTAGTCCCAGGACAGAGCAGAACACTGAAGCTTTCTTT
v_call: TRBV7-8; j_call: TRBJ1-4; d_call: TRBD1; clone_size: NA; cdr3_aa: CASSQGVGNEKLFF; cdr3_nt: TGTGCCAGCAGCCAGGGGGTAGGGAATGAAAAACTGTTTTTT
v_call: TRBV6-1; j_call: TRBJ1-5; d_call: NA; clone_size: NA; cdr3_aa: CASSVGTARDQPQHF; cdr3_nt: TGTGCCAGCAGTGTAGGGACTGCAAGGGATCAGCCCCAGCATTTT
v_call: TRBV30; j_call: TRBJ2-1; d_call: TRBD2; clone_size: NA; cdr3_aa: CAWSLGPGREGNEQFF; cdr3_nt: TGTGCCTGGAGTTTAGGGCCGGGGCGGGAGGGCAATGAGCAGTTCTTC
v_call: TRBV9; j_call: TRBJ1-1; d_call: NA; clone_size: few; cdr3_aa: CASSPGVGTEAFF; cdr3_nt: TGTGCCAGCAGCCCAGGGGTCGGGACTGAAGCTTTCTTT
v_call: TRBV18; j_call: TRBJ1-1; d_call: TRBD1; clone_size: NA; cdr3_aa: CASSPRDLQGKIYVPEAFF; cdr3_nt: TGTGCCAGCTCACCGCGCGACTTACAGGGGAAAATATACGTACCTGAAGCTTTCTTT
v_call: TRBV19; j_call: TRBJ1-1; d_call: NA; clone_size: once; cdr3_aa: CASSIPLDRRSDTEAFF; cdr3_nt: TGTGCCAGTAGTATTCCTTTGGATCGGAGGTCGGACACTGAAGCTTTCTTT
v_call: TRBV9; j_call: TRBJ1-3; d_call: NA; clone_size: NA; cdr3_aa: CASSATSGNTIYF; cdr3_nt: TGTGCCAGCAGCGCCACTTCAGGAAACACCATATATTTT
v_call: TRBV7-6; j_call: TRBJ2-3; d_call: TRBD1; clone_size: NA; cdr3_aa: CASATDRIVTGTWGTDTQYF; cdr3_nt: TGTGCCAGCGCGACGGACAGGATAGTGACGGGGACATGGGGTACAGATACGCAGTATTTT
v_call: TRBV9; j_call: TRBJ1-2; d_call: NA; clone_size: NA; cdr3_aa: CASSPPGSRRMSYTF; cdr3_nt: TGTGCCAGCAGCCCTCCAGGGTCCCGCCGGATGAGCTACACCTTC
v_call: TRBV10-3; j_call: TRBJ2-5; d_call: NA; clone_size: few; cdr3_aa: CAISRSEVAEGTQYF; cdr3_nt: TGTGCCATCAGTAGGTCGGAGGTCGCTGAGGGGACCCAGTACTTC
v_call: TRBV6-1; j_call: TRBJ2-7; d_call: TRBD1; clone_size: NA; cdr3_aa: CASRGGGYEQYF; cdr3_nt: TGTGCCAGCAGAGGGGGCGGTTACGAGCAGTACTTC
v_call: TRBV9; j_call: TRBJ1-1; d_call: TRBD1; clone_size: NA; cdr3_aa: CASSVAGQGADTEAFF; cdr3_nt: TGTGCCAGCAGCGTTGCGGGACAGGGGGCAGACACTGAAGCTTTCTTT
v_call: TRBV5-4; j_call: TRBJ1-2; d_call: NA; clone_size: NA; cdr3_aa: CASSLDPDRIGGYTF; cdr3_nt: TGTGCCAGCAGCTTGGACCCCGACAGGATAGGTGGCTACACCTTC